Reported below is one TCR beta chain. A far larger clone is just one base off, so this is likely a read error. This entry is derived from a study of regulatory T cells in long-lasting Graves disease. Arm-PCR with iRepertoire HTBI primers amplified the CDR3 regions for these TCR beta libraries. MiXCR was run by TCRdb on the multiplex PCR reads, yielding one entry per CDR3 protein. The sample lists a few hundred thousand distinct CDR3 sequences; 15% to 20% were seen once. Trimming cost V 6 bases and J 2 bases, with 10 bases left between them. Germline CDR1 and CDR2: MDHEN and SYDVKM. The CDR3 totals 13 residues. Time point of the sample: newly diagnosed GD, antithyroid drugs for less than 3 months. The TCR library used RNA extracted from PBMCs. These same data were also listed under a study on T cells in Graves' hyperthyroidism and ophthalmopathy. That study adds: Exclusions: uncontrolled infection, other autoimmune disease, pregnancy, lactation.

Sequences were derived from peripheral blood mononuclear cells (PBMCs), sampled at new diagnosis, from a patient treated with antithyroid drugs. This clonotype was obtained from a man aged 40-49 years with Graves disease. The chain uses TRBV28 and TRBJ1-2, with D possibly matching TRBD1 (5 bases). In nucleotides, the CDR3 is TGTGCCAGCAGCCCGGGACTGAACTATGGCTACACCTTC. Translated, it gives CASSPGLNYGYTF.